A single sample gave rise to the 10 T cell receptor beta chains below, sequenced in a study of blood T cell repertoires in COVID-19 (dated by TCRdb to 2020 to 2022). The library was produced with the immunoSEQ multiplex PCR assay. The source is immuneACCESS, and TCRdb retained only in-frame sequences with V and J called. Part of the clones is not carried over; for the studies checked, unresolved V genes explain less than half of this, and the remainder is unexplained. The sample contains about 110,000 clones, over 65% of them found a single time. The ten biggest clones cover around 4% of the sample. Source material: peripheral blood. The source of these receptors is an elderly woman with acute or convalescent COVID-19.

V and J are TRBV11-2 and TRBJ2-5; D perhaps matches TRBD1 (6 bases). V lost 3 bases and J lost 5, with 16 bases in between. Germline V gene lookup returns CDR1 SGHAT and CDR2 FQNNGV. This CDR3 is 15 amino acids long. CDR3 nucleotides: TGTGCCAGCAGCTTTGTTCAGGGGCGCAGGGAGACCCAGTACTTC. As protein: CASSFVQGRRETQYF.

This clone was counted only a few times. CDR3 in DNA: TGTGCCAGCTCACTAGGGGACAGGGACAATCAGCCCCAGCATTTT. It is translated as CASSLGDRDNQPQHF. The chain couples TRBV18 to TRBJ1-5, with 9 bases aligning to TRBD1. V was clipped by 4 bases and J by 3 bases; unmatched bases: 4. The CDR3 has 15 amino acids. Germline V lookup: CDR1 KGHSH, CDR2 LQKENI.

V usage is TRBV29-1 and J usage is TRBJ2-3; 12 positions match TRBD2. The CDR3 runs 15 residues. The ends lost 6 bases at V and 1 base at J; junction bases unmatched: 5. CDR1 is SQVTM, CDR2 ANQGSEA, per germline. The DNA of the CDR3 is TGCAGCGTCCAAAGGACTAGCGGGGGCACAGATACGCAGTATTTT. It codes for CSVQRTSGGTDTQYF.

Only a few counts were recorded for this clone. The chain combines TRBV6-5 with TRBJ2-3; D gene uncertain. The CDR3 spans 12 residues. The germline V gene encodes CDR1 MNHEY and CDR2 SVGAGI. V was trimmed by 6 bases and J by 7 bases, leaving 11 bases between them. The CDR3 region is CASRAPTHTQYF. In DNA, the CDR3 is TGTGCCAGCAGGGCCCCCACCCATACGCAGTATTTT.

This clone turned up a few times. This chain joins TRBV27 and TRBJ2-1; 11 bases are shared with TRBD2. Germline CDR1 reads MNHEY; CDR2 reads SMNVEV (reference sequence). The CDR3 length is 15 residues. V was clipped by 6 bases and J by 7 bases; unmatched bases: 8. As DNA, the CDR3 is TGTGCCAGCAGGGGAACTAGCGGGAGCGTGAATGAGCAGTTCTTC. Translated: CASRGTSGSVNEQFF.

The rearrangement links TRBV3-1 (or the pseudogene TRBV3-2) to TRBJ2-3; TRBD2 agrees at 13 bases. V trimming: 6 bases; J trimming: 0 bases; junction bases outside the gene matches: 3. Germline V gives CDR1 LGHDT, CDR2 YNNKEL (reference sequence). This CDR3 has 16 amino acids. CDR3 nucleotides: TGTGCCAGCAGGCGGACTAGCGGGGGAAGCACAGATACGCAGTATTTT. Translated, it gives CASRRTSGGSTDTQYF.

V usage is TRBV24-1 and J usage is TRBJ1-6, with D uncertain. V was clipped by 4 bases and J by 7 bases, with 7 bases between them. This CDR3 has 13 residues. Looked up from germline, CDR1 is KGHDR and CDR2 is SFDVKD. The chain's CDR3 is CATSDPLNSPLHF. The CDR3, as DNA: TGTGCCACCAGTGACCCCCTCAATTCACCCCTCCACTTT.

The chain employs TRBV11-2 and TRBJ1-1; perhaps TRBD1 as D (6 bases). V dropped 4 bases and J dropped 3 bases, with 12 bases sitting between them. The germline CDR1 and CDR2 sequences are SGHAT and FQNNGV. The CDR3 runs to 14 residues. The DNA of the CDR3 is TGTGCCAGCAGCTACAGACAGGCCCACACTGAAGCTTTCTTT. Its translation: CASSYRQAHTEAFF.

This chain connects TRBV5-1 to TRBJ2-1; D is perhaps TRBD1 (6 bases). V lost 3 bases and J 9 bases, leaving 16 bases between the germline ends. The germline gives CDR1 SGHRS, CDR2 YFSETQ. The CDR3 consists of 14 residues. The CDR3 reads CASSSLTQGGEQFF. In nucleotides, the CDR3 is TGCGCCAGCAGCTCGTTGACACAGGGCGGTGAGCAGTTCTTC.

Comment on this clone: The junction differs from germline at one of its ends, possibly a read error. CDR3 loop: CFSGGRRTEAFF. CDR3 DNA: TGCTTTTCGGGGGGCCGTAGGACTGAAGCTTTCTTT. This chain uses TRBV6-5 with TRBJ1-1; a weak D match, TRBD1 (6 bases). The CDR3 extends over 12 amino acids. Germline CDR1 MNHEY, CDR2 SVGAGI.